This TCR beta chain was found in a study of blood T cell repertoires in COVID-19. Study at large: Acute-phase and convalescent COVID-19 samples originated in the United States, Italy and Spain. T cells, B-cell-depleted T cells, or PBMCs supplied cDNA or gDNA.

The authors' processing: Amplification with reference gene primers provided the estimates of nucleated cell counts. Libraries were prepared by immunoSEQ multiplex PCR; TCRdb keeps only in-frame clonotypes and omits some of them. V and J calls and clone size are copied from that table; D and trimming were computed from the DNA. Of roughly 240,000 clones listed, around four fifths were seen once; the top ten hold approximately 1.9%. Germline CDR1 reads SGHRS; CDR2 reads YFSETQ. V lost 4 bases and J lost 0, with 10 bases in between. The CDR3 runs to 14 residues. The material sequenced was peripheral blood. The V call is TRBV5-1, the J call TRBJ1-1, with a tentative D call TRBD1 (5 bases). The TCR sequence derives from a woman aged 80 or over with acute or convalescent COVID-19. CDR3 in amino acids: CASSEQVMNTEAFF. DNA for the CDR3: TGCGCCAGCAGCGAACAGGTAATGAACACTGAAGCTTTCTTT.